Following are 16 T cell receptor beta chains from one sample sequenced in a study of T cell responses to AZD1222 COVID-19 vaccine. The repertoire was sequenced with immunoSEQ multiplex PCR; TCRdb's copy has only in-frame clones and lacks some. The sample records 150,000 to 200,000 clones, approximately 94% being singletons. This specimen was peripheral blood, taken 28 days after the second dose of the MenACWY control vaccine. The receptors were gathered from an adult who received the MenACWY meningococcal vaccine as a control.

V gene TRBV9 combines with J gene TRBJ1-3; TRBD1 might be the D (6 bases). Per germline, CDR1 SGDLS and CDR2 YYNGEE. This CDR3 region has 14 residues. V was cut by 4 bases and J by 4 bases, with 12 bases left in between. CDR3 nucleotides: TGTGCCAGCAGCCCCCGGGGGGCCGGAAACACCATATATTTT. Protein sequence: CASSPRGAGNTIYF. Looking up the rest from reference TRBV9 and TRBJ1-3 gives the full variable domain: DSGVTQTPKHLITATGQRVTLRCSPRSGDLSVYWYQQSLDQGLQFLIQYYNGEERAKGNILERFSAQQFPDLHSELNLSSLELGDSALYFCASSPRGAGNTIYFGEGSWLTVV.

The chain employs TRBV4-1 and TRBJ2-5, with 12 positions matching TRBD2. The germline CDR1 and CDR2 sequences are MGHRA and YSYEKL. The CDR3 length is 16 residues. The ends lost 0 bases at V and 4 bases at J; junction bases unmatched: 3. Here the CDR3 DNA reads TGCGCCAGCAGCCAAGAAGGACTAGCGGGATCAGAGACCCAGTACTTC. Its translation is CASSQEGLAGSETQYF.

With respect to this clone: A read error may produce the germline difference seen at one junction end. The chain couples TRBV6-5 to TRBJ1-1, with D possibly being TRBD1 (5 bases). This CDR3 is built from 15 residues. Germline CDR1 reads MNHEY; CDR2 reads SVGAGI. The CDR3 bases are TGTGCCAGCAGTGACTCGGGGGTGAGTCACACTGAAGCTTTCTTT. Translation: CASSDSGVSHTEAFF.

V is TRBV18 and J is TRBJ2-7, with TRBD1 identical over 8 bases. J lost 0 bases, V lost 3 bases, and 4 bases had no gene match. The CDR3 sequence is 15 residues long. Germline CDR1 reads KGHSH; CDR2 reads LQKENI. Here the CDR3 DNA reads TGTGCCAGCTCACCTACTGGACAGGGCTCCTACGAGCAGTACTTC. Translation: CASSPTGQGSYEQYF.

A single count supports this clone. The chain joins TRBV7-2 to TRBJ1-1; D is possibly TRBD1 (5 bases). The germline V gene encodes CDR1 SGHTA and CDR2 FQGNSA. V was clipped by 0 bases and J by 3 bases, with 11 bases between them. The CDR3 extends over 15 amino acids. As DNA, the CDR3 is TGTGCCAGCAGCTTAGCGCCGGTAGGGGACACTGAAGCTTTCTTT. Translation gives CASSLAPVGDTEAFF.

This chain joins TRBV6-6 and TRBJ1-5, with D possibly matching TRBD1 (6 bases). The CDR3 length is 16 residues. Germline V lookup: CDR1 MNHNY, CDR2 SVGAGI (reference sequence). Deletions cut 2 bases from V and 4 bases from J, with 15 bases between. Here the CDR3 reads CASSYGPGALNQPQHF. The CDR3 DNA reads as TGTGCCAGCAGTTACGGGCCGGGGGCTCTGAATCAGCCCCAGCATTTT.

The chain uses TRBV7-2 and TRBJ2-5, with D possibly being TRBD1 (5 bases). Germline V gene sequence: CDR1 SGHTA, CDR2 FQGNSA. The V end lost 1 base, the J end lost 5 bases, and 17 bases lay between the germline ends. The CDR3 runs 16 residues. The CDR3 coding sequence is TGTGCCAGCAGCTTAGAAGGACACTACCTCCCGGAGACCCAGTACTTC. The encoded protein is CASSLEGHYLPETQYF.

The chain recombines TRBV27 with TRBJ1-2; TRBD1 agrees at 11 bases. This CDR3 contains 14 residues. Unmatched junction bases numbered 6, after V lost 4 bases and J lost 8 bases. Germline-derived CDR1 and CDR2 are MNHEY and SMNVEV (reference sequence). For the CDR3, the DNA is TGTGCCAGCAGTTGGGCAGGACAGGGGGCGGGCTACACCTTC. Translated: CASSWAGQGAGYTF.

Comments on this clone: Other DNA sequences from this sample encode an identical CDR3 as well. The chain has TRBV28 and TRBJ1-5, with a tentative D call TRBD1 (5 bases). V lost 7 bases and J 2 bases, leaving 9 bases between the germline ends. Germline CDR1 reads MDHEN; CDR2 reads SYDVKM. The CDR3 loop spans 13 amino acids. The CDR3 DNA sequence: TGTGCCAGCAAGCAGGGTGGCAATCAGCCCCAGCATTTT. It codes for CASKQGGNQPQHF.

This clone occurred once. The J gene is TRBJ1-1, the V gene TRBV6-1, with a weak D call TRBD1 (5 bases). Trimming pared 2 bases from V and 6 bases from J, leaving 16 bases between. This CDR3 spans 15 amino acids. The germline CDR1 and CDR2 sequences are MNHNS and SASEGT. The CDR3 loop reads CASSEQARRGPEAFF. CDR3 sequence (DNA): TGTGCCAGCAGTGAACAAGCCAGGCGGGGACCTGAAGCTTTCTTT.

This rearrangement joins TRBV27 to TRBJ2-2; 7 bases agree with TRBD1. Germline V lookup: CDR1 MNHEY, CDR2 SMNVEV (reference sequence). Unmatched junction bases numbered 15, after V lost 4 bases and J lost 4 bases. The CDR3 is made up of 18 amino acids. The CDR3 sequence is CASSWGRPGQIFTGELFF. CDR3 bases: TGTGCCAGCAGTTGGGGACGGCCGGGACAGATCTTCACCGGGGAGCTGTTTTTT.

This chain connects TRBV5-4 to TRBJ2-5; no definite D call. The CDR3 has 14 residues. V lost 1 base and J 2 bases, leaving 9 bases between the germline ends. Germline loops: CDR1 SGHNT, CDR2 YYREEE (reference sequence). This CDR3 is CASSLRTMQETQYF. The CDR3 nucleotides are TGTGCCAGCAGCTTGAGGACCATGCAAGAGACCCAGTACTTC.

The chain couples TRBV6-4 to TRBJ1-2; 9 nucleotides align to TRBD1. This CDR3 region has 15 residues. The V gene end was trimmed by 5 bases and the J gene end by 8 bases; junction bases not matched to a gene: 12. Germline CDR1 and CDR2: MRHNA and SNTAGT. The CDR3 bases are TGTGCCAGCAGTCCCCGAACAGGGGGCGTCAGCGGCTACACCTTC. Translating gives CASSPRTGGVSGYTF.

This rearrangement joins TRBV28 to TRBJ1-6; 7 bases agree with TRBD1. The V gene end was trimmed by 1 base and the J gene end by 10 bases; junction bases not matched to a gene: 7. This CDR3 has 15 amino acids. The germline gives CDR1 MDHEN, CDR2 SYDVKM. CDR3 protein: CASSLSTGDGSPLHF. The CDR3 DNA sequence: TGTGCCAGCAGTTTATCCACAGGGGATGGCTCACCCCTCCACTTT.

V gene TRBV19 combines with J gene TRBJ1-2; 7 nucleotides line up with TRBD1. Germline lookup yields CDR1 LNHDA and CDR2 SQIVND (reference sequence). CDR3 length equals 15 residues. The V segment lost 5 bases and the J segment 4 bases; nucleotides outside the gene matches: 10. The CDR3 DNA follows: TGTGCCAGTAGTGCCTCAGGGGGTTATCTCTATGGCTACACCTTC. Its protein is CASSASGGYLYGYTF.

As regards this clone: The identical CDR3 is also encoded by other nucleotide sequences in the sample. The chain combines TRBV5-1 with TRBJ1-2, with D tentatively TRBD1 (5 bases). Germline CDR1 SGHRS, CDR2 YFSETQ. V was shortened by 3 bases and J by 4 bases, with 7 bases between the two germline ends. The CDR3 has 12 amino acids. CDR3 in amino acids: CASSSDSYGYTF. CDR3 in DNA: TGCGCCAGCAGCTCTGACAGCTATGGCTACACCTTC.